Sequencing of this TCR beta chain was carried out in a study of OX40 agonist ivuxolimab in advanced cancers. Study overall: Patients in the trial were receiving intravenous ivuxolimab every 2 weeks, at doses of 0.01 to 10 mg/kg. One hepatocellular carcinoma and a couple of cutaneous melanoma patients partially responded.

Germline CDR1 SGHNT, CDR2 YENEEA. The V end was cut by 1 base, the J end by 4 bases, with 5 bases between. This CDR3 contains 12 residues. Clones were read by immunoSEQ multiplex PCR, and TCRdb kept only the in-frame ones, dropping some. Of tens of thousands of clones listed, around 90% were seen once; the top ten hold less than 0.55%. J is TRBJ2-7 and V is TRBV11-3; tentatively, D is TRBD2 (5 bases). The sample here was CD4+ or CD8+ T cells sorted from blood, taken in a trial of the OX40 agonist ivuxolimab. This receptor was taken from an adult with an advanced solid tumor such as melanoma, head and neck, liver or kidney cancer. Here the CDR3 DNA reads TGTGCCAGCAGCTTAGGGACTTACGAGCAGTACTTC. Translated, it gives CASSLGTYEQYF.